Presented here are 2 T cell receptor beta chains from one specimen sequenced in a study of T-cell reconstitution after alpha-beta-depleted transplantation in children. Researchers prepared the TCRbeta library using unique molecular identifiers, the study reports. Each CDR3 protein is one row after TCRdb ran MiXCR on the PCR reads. The table records about 830,000 distinct CDR3 sequences, less than 20% of them present only once. The source material was PBMCs, mostly from graft donor cells, sampled 360 days after TCRalphabeta/CD19-depleted stem cell transplant. Receptors originate from a male patient aged 10 to 17 who had a stem cell transplant for acute lymphoblastic leukemia, so the T cells may come from the graft donor.

This chain uses TRBV11-2 with TRBJ2-5; TRBD2 is a possible D gene (5 bases). Trimming removed 7 bases at V and 7 bases at J, with 19 bases between. The CDR3 runs to 14 residues. CDR1 is SGHAT, CDR2 FQNNGV, per germline. This chain's CDR3 is CASTGLRGTPTQYF. The CDR3 DNA follows: TGTGCCAGCACCGGCCTACGGGGTACCCCGACCCAGTACTTC.

This clonotype turned up a few times. The J gene is TRBJ2-2, the V gene TRBV5-1; 7 bases match TRBD2. V shed 3 bases, J shed 3 bases, and the junction held 5 bases outside the gene matches. The CDR3 is made up of 15 amino acids. CDR1 is SGHRS, CDR2 YFSETQ, per germline. This chain's CDR3 is CASSYLAADTGELFF. Here the CDR3 DNA reads TGCGCCAGCAGCTATCTAGCGGCTGACACCGGGGAGCTGTTTTTT.